Presented here are 31 T cell receptor beta chains from one specimen sequenced in a study of control samples from healthy donors and cancer patients. Data came from immunoSEQ multiplex PCR; TCRdb stores just in-frame clones and leaves some out. The data contain 90,000 or so clones, about 88% of them seen just once; the ten biggest clones take up approximately 15%. Sequencing was done on a sample of blood. The receptors here all came from a woman between 70 and 85 years old in good health.

The chain is built from TRBV5-4 and TRBJ2-1; D call uncertain. CDR1 and CDR2 from the germline V gene are SGHNT and YYREEE (reference sequence). V lost 2 bases, J lost 0 bases, and 6 bases lay in between. CDR3 length: 14 amino acids. The CDR3 nucleotides read TGTGCCAGCAGCTTCACGGGCTCCTACAATGAGCAGTTCTTC. This translates into CASSFTGSYNEQFF. Full variable domain (remainder filled in from reference TRBV5-4 and TRBJ2-1): ETGVTQSPTHLIKTRGQQVTLRCSSQSGHNTVSWYQQALGQGPQFIFQYYREEENGRGNFPPRFSGLQFPNYSSELNVNALELDDSALYLCASSFTGSYNEQFFGPGTRLTVL.

The J gene is TRBJ2-5, the V gene TRBV3-1 (or the pseudogene TRBV3-2); TRBD2 matches 14 bases. Germline CDR1 is LGHDT and CDR2 is YNNKEL (reference sequence). V was clipped by 3 bases and J by 5 bases; unmatched bases: 8. The CDR3 covers 17 residues. The CDR3 DNA reads as TGTGCCAGCAGCCAGGGACTAGCGGGAGTGGGGAAGGAGACCCAGTACTTC. Protein: CASSQGLAGVGKETQYF.

The genes are TRBV11-2 and TRBJ2-1; a possible D gene is TRBD2 (6 bases). The CDR3 extends over 13 amino acids. With 5 bases removed from V and 6 bases from J, the gap between germline ends came to 11 bases. CDR1 SGHAT and CDR2 FQNNGV come from the germline V gene. The CDR3 sequence is CASSPGTGNEQFF. The CDR3 region has the DNA TGTGCCAGCAGCCCAGGGACTGGCAATGAGCAGTTCTTC. Based on the CDR3 plus reference TRBV11-2 and TRBJ2-1, the full variable domain is EAGVAQSPRYKIIEKRQSVAFWCNPISGHATLYWYQQILGQGPKLLIQFQNNGVVDDSQLPKDRFSAERLKGVDSTLKIQPAKLEDSAVYLCASSPGTGNEQFFGPGTRLTVL.

CDR3 amino acids: CASRARWDRGQTEAFF. The CDR3, as DNA: TGTGCCAGCAGAGCTCGGTGGGACAGGGGTCAGACTGAAGCTTTCTTT. This chain uses TRBV5-8 with TRBJ1-1, with 10 bases identical to TRBD1. The length of the CDR3 is 16 residues. V was pared by 5 bases and J by 5 bases, with 12 bases of the junction left unmatched. Germline V CDR1 and CDR2: SGHTS, YDEGEE.

As for this clone: This specimen includes other DNA sequences encoding the same CDR3. J is TRBJ2-2 and V is TRBV29-1; 7 bases are shared with TRBD2. V dropped 3 bases and J dropped 0; count of bases not matched to a gene: 4. The CDR3 is made up of 15 amino acids. From germline, CDR1 is SQVTM and CDR2 ANQGSEA. CDR3 DNA sequence: TGCAGCGTTGATCCGGGGGGAGCGAACACCGGGGAGCTGTTTTTT. Its protein product is CSVDPGGANTGELFF.

This clone was picked up one time. The chain carries TRBV6-5 and TRBJ2-1; perhaps D is TRBD1 or TRBD2 (6 bases each). The length of the CDR3 is 13 residues. V shed 7 bases and J shed 10 bases, with 17 bases lying between them. Germline values: CDR1 MNHEY, CDR2 SVGAGI. The CDR3 spells CASIRTGASEQFF. As DNA, the CDR3 is TGTGCCAGCATCCGGACGGGGGCTAGCGAGCAGTTCTTC.

A single count supports this clone. Other nucleotide sequences in the sample specify the same CDR3. This rearrangement joins TRBV7-8 to TRBJ1-2; D unclear. The V end lost 1 base, the J end lost 2 bases, and 11 bases lay between the germline ends. The CDR3 totals 15 residues. Germline V gives CDR1 SGHVS, CDR2 FQNEAQ. The CDR3: CASSLVADPNYGYTF. For the CDR3, the DNA is TGTGCCAGCAGCTTAGTTGCGGACCCCAACTATGGCTACACCTTC.

The rearrangement links TRBV6-1 to TRBJ1-3; 7 bases match TRBD1. CDR3 length: 15 residues. CDR1 is MNHNS, CDR2 SASEGT, per germline. V lost 2 bases to trimming and J lost 4 bases; unmatched junction nucleotides: 5. CDR3 sequence: CASSEQTGLGNTIYF. CDR3 DNA: TGTGCCAGCAGTGAACAGACAGGGTTAGGAAACACCATATATTTT.

The CDR3 bases are TGCGCCAGCAGCCAAGATGGGACAGGGGCAGAGACCCAGTACTTC. It encodes CASSQDGTGAETQYF. The chain is built from TRBV4-3 and TRBJ2-5; the match to TRBD1 covers 10 bases. The CDR3 consists of 15 residues. V lost 0 bases to trimming and J lost 4 bases; unmatched junction nucleotides: 2. Germline V lookup: CDR1 LGHNA, CDR2 YSLEER.

The rearrangement joins TRBV10-2 to TRBJ1-5; D is possibly TRBD1 (5 bases). V lost 4 bases and J lost 4, with 8 bases in between. The germline CDR1 and CDR2 sequences are WSHSY and SAAADI. This CDR3 region has 13 residues. CDR3 residues: CASSAGTNQPQHF. In DNA form, the CDR3 reads TGCGCCAGCAGTGCGGGGACGAATCAGCCCCAGCATTTT.

This clone occurred once. The chain recombines TRBV5-6 with TRBJ1-5; D may be TRBD1 (5 bases). The CDR3 is 17 residues long. The germline CDR1 and CDR2 sequences are SGHDT and YYEEEE. V lost 1 base, J lost 2 bases, and 16 bases lay in between. The CDR3 spells CASSLTQVGGGNQPQHF. The DNA for the CDR3 is TGTGCCAGCAGCTTGACCCAAGTCGGAGGGGGCAATCAGCCCCAGCATTTT.

CDR3 nucleotide sequence: TGTGCCAGCAGTAGGTCTAGCGGGAGTGGAACAGATACGCAGTATTTT. Its translation: CASSRSSGSGTDTQYF. This chain uses TRBV25-1 with TRBJ2-3; 10 bases are a match to TRBD2. Losses at the gene ends were 5 bases for V and 3 bases for J; bases not matched to a gene: 8. This CDR3 spans 16 amino acids. Germline V gene lookup returns CDR1 MGHDK and CDR2 SYGVNS.

The chain couples TRBV14 to TRBJ1-1, with D unresolved. Germline CDR1 is SGHDN and CDR2 is FVKESK. This CDR3 has 15 residues. The V and J ends lost 0 bases and 2 bases respectively, with 10 bases between them. CDR3 nucleotides: TGTGCCAGCAGCCAAGATGGGATACCTAACACTGAAGCTTTCTTT. The encoded protein is CASSQDGIPNTEAFF.

The chain has TRBV3-1 (or the pseudogene TRBV3-2) and TRBJ1-4; D might be TRBD1 (6 bases). CDR1 and CDR2 from the germline V gene are LGHDT and YNNKEL (reference sequence). CDR3 length: 17 residues. Trimming left V 2 bases short and J 5 bases short, with 18 bases between. The CDR3 DNA follows: TGTGCCAGCAGCCAAACCCGGGACACTCCGCAAAATGAAAAACTGTTTTTT. Translated, it gives CASSQTRDTPQNEKLFF.

This rearrangement joins TRBV3-1 (or the pseudogene TRBV3-2) to TRBJ1-1; TRBD1 matches 7 bases. J lost 4 bases, V lost 3 bases, and 8 bases had no gene match. Germline V gene lookup returns CDR1 LGHDT and CDR2 YNNKEL (reference sequence). The CDR3 runs 15 residues. CDR3: CASSQRQGQGTEAFF. CDR3 nucleotides: TGTGCCAGCAGCCAGCGACAGGGCCAAGGCACTGAAGCTTTCTTT.

V usage is TRBV2 and J usage is TRBJ1-1; D is perhaps TRBD1 (5 bases). The CDR3 is 16 amino acids. The V gene lost 7 bases and the J gene lost 0 bases, with 18 bases spanning the gap. Germline V CDR1 and CDR2: SNHLY, FYNNEI. For the CDR3, the DNA is TGTGCCAGCACTGCAGGGACCCGAGGGATGAACACTGAAGCTTTCTTT. Residues: CASTAGTRGMNTEAFF.

The rearrangement joins TRBV5-1 to TRBJ1-1, with unresolved D. V shed 3 bases and J shed 4 bases, with 16 bases lying between them. Germline V CDR1 and CDR2: SGHRS, YFSETQ. The CDR3 is 15 amino acids. CDR3 DNA: TGCGCCAGCAGCTCCCACCAGTTGGTTGGCACTGAAGCTTTCTTT. Encoded protein: CASSSHQLVGTEAFF.

The chain has TRBV5-1 and TRBJ1-4, with 9 bases fitting TRBD1. Germline CDR1 reads SGHRS; CDR2 reads YFSETQ. The CDR3 is made up of 15 amino acids. V lost 5 bases and J lost 2; bases outside the gene matches: 4. The CDR3 region has the DNA TGCGCCAGCAGACCACAGGGGGCGACTAATGAAAAACTGTTTTTT. Translating it yields CASRPQGATNEKLFF.

This sequence joins TRBV6-5 and TRBJ2-7; 9 bases map to TRBD1. Germline V gene lookup returns CDR1 MNHEY and CDR2 SVGAGI. J was trimmed by 6 bases and V by 7 bases; bases with no gene match: 13. The CDR3 is 15 amino acids. CDR3 DNA sequence: TGTGCCAGCAACCCCTCCGGGACAGGGAGCGGCGAGCAGTACTTC. Protein: CASNPSGTGSGEQYF.

The chain carries TRBV5-4 and TRBJ1-1; D possibly corresponds to TRBD1 (5 bases). Germline V gene lookup returns CDR1 SGHNT and CDR2 YYREEE (reference sequence). V was cut by 2 bases and J by 1 base, with 9 bases left in between. This CDR3 is 14 amino acids long. In nucleotides, the CDR3 is TGTGCCAGCAGCTTCCGGGACCGGAACACTGAAGCTTTCTTT. This translates into CASSFRDRNTEAFF.

This chain connects TRBV18 to TRBJ2-1; 10 bases align to TRBD2. The germline V gene encodes CDR1 KGHSH and CDR2 LQKENI. The ends lost 6 bases at V and 6 bases at J; junction bases unmatched: 8. The CDR3 is 15 residues long. CDR3 DNA sequence: TGTGCCAGCTCCTCCCCTAGCGGGAGCTCCAATGAGCAGTTCTTC. This sequence encodes CASSSPSGSSNEQFF.

This clone was recorded a few times. The chain is built from TRBV30 and TRBJ1-3, with 7 bases identical to TRBD1. The V and J ends lost 0 bases and 2 bases, in that order; junction bases with no gene match: 4. CDR3 length equals 15 residues. Germline CDR1 reads GTSNPN; CDR2 reads SVGIG (reference sequence). Here the CDR3 reads CAWSVSGGAGNTIYF. The CDR3 DNA is TGTGCCTGGAGTGTATCAGGGGGAGCTGGAAACACCATATATTTT.

In this sample, this clone turned up once. The genes are TRBV7-3 and TRBJ2-1; 10 bases match TRBD2. CDR3 length: 14 residues. Germline V gives CDR1 SGHTA, CDR2 FQGTGA. V lost 5 bases to trimming and J lost 8 bases; unmatched junction nucleotides: 6. In nucleotides, the CDR3 is TGTGCCAGCAGCACTGAGCGGGGGGGTCATGAGCAGTTCTTC. Its protein is CASSTERGGHEQFF.

This clone was found once. The junction shows a germline mismatch at one end, possibly a read error. The CDR3 region is CASSRDSHQPQHF. CDR3 bases: TGTGCTAGCAGCCGGGACAGCCATCAGCCCCAGCATTTT. This chain uses TRBV7-7 with TRBJ1-5; TRBD1 matches 7 bases. There are 13 residues in the CDR3. Germline values: CDR1 SSHAT, CDR2 FNYEAQ (reference sequence).

The CDR3 bases are TGTGCCAGTAGTAGCGGGAGCTCCTACGAGCAGTACTTC. Its protein is CASSSGSSYEQYF. V is TRBV19 and J is TRBJ2-7; TRBD2 aligns across 7 bases. Germline CDR1 is LNHDA and CDR2 is SQIVND (reference sequence). This CDR3 has 13 residues. The J segment lost 0 bases and the V segment lost 4 bases, leaving 0 bases of the junction unmatched.

The chain recombines TRBV5-8 with TRBJ2-7; 10 nucleotides agree with TRBD1. In germline, CDR1 is SGHTS, CDR2 YDEGEE. CDR3 length: 12 amino acids. Trimming removed 4 bases from V and 9 bases from J; junction bases left unmatched: 4. CDR3 sequence (DNA): TGTGCCAGCAGCCCGGACAGGGGGGGGCAGTACTTC. Its translation: CASSPDRGGQYF.

The chain employs TRBV6-5 and TRBJ1-3, with D possibly being TRBD1 (6 bases). The length of the CDR3 is 15 residues. V gave up 5 bases and J gave up 0 bases, with 11 bases separating them. Germline V gene data show CDR1 as MNHEY and CDR2 as SVGAGI. CDR3 coding DNA: TGTGCCAGCAGTCGGGACACCGTCTCTGGAAACACCATATATTTT. Amino acid sequence: CASSRDTVSGNTIYF.

This sequence joins TRBV10-1 and TRBJ2-3; 13 nucleotides agree with TRBD2. The CDR3 totals 15 residues. Unmatched junction bases numbered 3, after V lost 6 bases and J lost 3 bases. The germline gives CDR1 WNHNN, CDR2 SYGVQD (reference sequence). The CDR3 loop is CASSGTSGETDTQYF. The DNA of the CDR3 is TGCGCCAGCAGCGGGACTAGCGGGGAGACAGATACGCAGTATTTT.

This clone has only a few counts. DNA of the CDR3: TGTGCCTGGAGTAAGAACACTGAAGCTTTCTTT. Its translation: CAWSKNTEAFF. The rearrangement links TRBV30 to TRBJ1-1; D is unresolved. V lost 2 bases and J 1 base, leaving 2 bases between the germline ends. CDR1 GTSNPN and CDR2 SVGIG come from the germline V gene (reference sequence). The CDR3 has 11 amino acids.

The J gene is TRBJ1-2, the V gene TRBV5-1; D not resolved. Germline V gene lookup returns CDR1 SGHRS and CDR2 YFSETQ. Trimming stripped 5 bases from V and 4 bases from J, with 15 bases between. This CDR3 is built from 14 residues. Written as DNA, the CDR3 is TGCGCCAGCAGGTTATCCGGGGTCGTCTATGGCTACACCTTC. This sequence encodes CASRLSGVVYGYTF.

The chain employs TRBV27 and TRBJ1-6, with TRBD1 matching 11 bases. The CDR3 contains 16 residues. V shed 2 bases and J 8 bases; nucleotides not matched to a gene: 5. Germline CDR1 MNHEY, CDR2 SMNVEV (reference sequence). In DNA, the CDR3 is TGTGCCAGCAGTTTAGGGGGACAGGGGGGATATTCACCCCTCCACTTT. As protein: CASSLGGQGGYSPLHF.